The rows below give T cell receptor beta chains drawn from one sample of a study of T cell repertoires in cytomegalovirus infection. Via MiXCR, TCRdb re-called the reads, giving one row per CDR3 protein. Here the sample spans around 280,000 distinct CDR3 sequences, 8% to 10% being singletons. The sequenced sample consisted of PBMCs. Receptors were obtained from a human donor in good health (CMV status not recorded). Some clones in this sample may be carry-over from other donors' samples. Each CDR3 is given with its conserved first and last residue. Each record gives: J gene, D gene, clone size, V gene, CDR3 protein, CDR3 DNA. D genes are given only for firm matches. Expanded clones are given a class, and other clones once, few, many or no size at all.

>TRBJ1-2|NA|many|TRBV6-1
CASSEISYTF
TGTGCCAGCAGTGAAATCAGCTACACCTTC
>TRBJ1-5|NA|NA|TRBV20-1
CSASVQGSQPQHF
TGCAGTGCTAGTGTCCAGGGTAGTCAGCCCCAGCATTTT
>TRBJ1-1|NA|NA|TRBV29-1
CSGGVTNTEAFF
TGCAGCGGGGGCGTCACGAACACTGAAGCTTTCTTT
>TRBJ2-2|TRBD1|NA|TRBV5-1
CASSFTPRQGANTGELFF
TGCGCCAGCAGCTTCACACCTCGACAGGGGGCGAACACCGGGGAGCTGTTTTTT
>TRBJ1-4|NA|few|TRBV18
CASSPPEGGTTNEKLFF
TGTGCCAGCTCACCACCGGAGGGGGGTACAACTAATGAAAAACTGTTTTTT
>TRBJ2-1|NA|many|TRBV20-1
CSARDPTASPYNEQFF
TGCAGTGCTAGAGACCCGACAGCCAGTCCATACAATGAGCAGTTCTTC
>TRBJ2-7|TRBD2|few|TRBV20-1
CSASGGARSYEQYF
TGCAGTGCTAGCGGGGGGGCGAGATCCTACGAGCAGTACTTC
>TRBJ2-3|TRBD2|NA|TRBV2
CASSGGTSSTDTQYF
TGTGCCAGCAGTGGAGGGACTAGCAGCACAGATACGCAGTATTTT
>TRBJ2-5|NA|NA|TRBV27
CASSRRLQETQYF
TGTGCCAGCAGTCGACGGCTACAAGAGACCCAGTACTTC
>TRBJ2-1|TRBD2|NA|TRBV5-4
CASSLVLAGVNEQFF
TGTGCCAGCAGCTTGGTCTTAGCGGGGGTGAATGAGCAGTTCTTC
>TRBJ1-1|NA|many|TRBV7-9
CASSLIKDTEAFF
TGTGCCAGCAGCTTAATCAAGGACACTGAAGCTTTCTTT
>TRBJ1-5|TRBD1|many|TRBV2
CASSATGYSNQPQHF
TGTGCCAGCAGTGCGACAGGGTATAGCAATCAGCCCCAGCATTTT
>TRBJ1-1|NA|many|TRBV20-1
CSARSQLNTEAFF
TGCAGTGCTAGGTCCCAGCTGAACACTGAAGCTTTCTTT
>TRBJ2-5|NA|many|TRBV18
CASSPRQETQYF
TGTGCCAGCAGCCCTCGGCAAGAGACCCAGTACTTC
>TRBJ1-6|NA|few|TRBV14
CASSHTGGIRSPLHF
TGTGCCAGCAGCCACACCGGAGGGATTCGGTCACCCCTCCACTTT
>TRBJ2-5|NA|many|TRBV4-3
CASSQEGGQGRKTQYF
TGCGCCAGCAGCCAAGAGGGGGGCCAGGGGAGAAAGACCCAGTACTTC
>TRBJ1-5|NA|many|TRBV5-5
CASSWRLLPTTDQPQHF
TGTGCCAGCAGCTGGCGACTCTTACCAACAACGGATCAGCCCCAGCATTTT
>TRBJ2-3|NA|many|TRBV10-3
CAIRKGTDTQYF
TGTGCCATCAGAAAGGGCACAGATACGCAGTATTTT
>TRBJ1-1|TRBD1|many|TRBV7-2
CASSLKAHTGQGGTEAFF
TGTGCCAGCAGCTTAAAGGCTCATACCGGACAGGGTGGAACTGAAGCTTTCTTT
>TRBJ2-5|TRBD1|NA|TRBV25-1
CASSEWKTGGQETQYF
TGTGCCAGCAGTGAATGGAAGACAGGGGGCCAAGAGACCCAGTACTTC
>TRBJ2-1|NA|many|TRBV20-1
CSARVRQAPYNEQFF
TGCAGTGCTAGAGTAAGACAGGCCCCCTACAATGAGCAGTTCTTC
>TRBJ1-2|NA|many|TRBV11-2
CASSRGTPVGYGYTF
TGTGCCAGCAGCAGAGGGACCCCCGTAGGGTATGGCTACACCTTC
>TRBJ1-1|NA|many|TRBV6-1
CASTAGTTNTEAFF
TGTGCCAGCACTGCCGGGACAACGAACACTGAAGCTTTCTTT
>TRBJ2-5|NA|NA|TRBV7-9
CASSLVGNPQETQYF
TGTGCCAGCAGCTTAGTGGGGAACCCTCAGGAGACCCAGTACTTC
>TRBJ1-1|NA|many|TRBV7-8
CASSSLARNEAFF
TGTGCCAGCAGCTCACTCGCCCGGAATGAAGCTTTCTTT
>TRBJ2-3|NA|many|TRBV28
CASKSGSTDTQYF
TGTGCCAGCAAATCCGGAAGCACAGATACGCAGTATTTT
>TRBJ2-1|TRBD2|many|TRBV7-9
CASSRPRVGGGSYNEQFF
TGTGCCAGCAGCAGACCCAGGGTGGGGGGGGGCTCCTACAATGAGCAGTTCTTC
>TRBJ1-5|NA|NA|TRBV6-6
CASRTRYSNQPQHF
TGTGCCAGCAGGACAAGGTATAGCAATCAGCCCCAGCATTTT
>TRBJ2-1|TRBD1|many|TRBV28
CASSSSGTATYNEQFF
TGTGCCAGCAGCTCTTCCGGGACAGCTACCTACAATGAGCAGTTCTTC
>TRBJ2-2|NA|many|TRBV6-4
CASSDRAGGELFF
TGTGCCAGCAGTGACAGAGCGGGCGGGGAGCTGTTTTTT
>TRBJ1-2|NA|many|TRBV10-3
CAISGGTTHYGYTF
TGTGCCATCAGCGGGGGTACGACCCACTATGGCTACACCTTC
>TRBJ1-2|TRBD1|few|TRBV20-1
CSATHRGRYGYTF
TGCAGTGCTACCCACAGGGGAAGGTATGGCTACACCTTC
>TRBJ2-7|TRBD2|many|TRBV7-2
CASSSLAGVAYEQYF
TGTGCCAGCAGCTCACTAGCGGGGGTTGCCTACGAGCAGTACTTC
>TRBJ1-1|NA|many|TRBV12-5
CASGLVLGRGNTEAFF
TGTGCTAGTGGTTTGGTACTAGGCAGGGGGAACACTGAAGCTTTCTTT
>TRBJ2-1|NA|NA|TRBV4-3
CASSMWGKDNEQFF
TGCGCCAGCAGCATGTGGGGAAAGGACAATGAGCAGTTCTTC
>TRBJ2-3|NA|many|TRBV7-9
CASSPQYF
TGTGCCAGCAGCCCGCAGTATTTT
>TRBJ2-1|TRBD1|many|TRBV29-1
CSDRTGLNNEQFF
TGCAGCGATAGGACAGGGCTAAACAATGAGCAGTTCTTC